The 9 T cell receptor beta chains reported below all come from one sample, sequenced in a study of shared clonotypes between healthy human individuals. Sequencing used immunoSEQ multiplex PCR; TCRdb keeps in-frame clones, though not all of them. The sample contains about 1.9 million clones, just under 95% of which appear only once. Naive CD8 cells, CD45RO-negative and positively selected for CCR7, excluded terminally differentiated effector memory CD45RA+ cells. The specimen sequenced was naive CD8+ T cells from PBMCs. These receptor sequences come from a man aged 18-30 years in good health. Some clones in this sample may be carry-over from other donors' samples.

This chain links TRBV2 with TRBJ2-2; D ambiguous. This CDR3 has 11 residues. V lost 8 bases to trimming and J lost 7 bases, with 8 bases between them. CDR1 SNHLY and CDR2 FYNNEI come from the germline V gene. The CDR3 region is CASFGVGELFF. In DNA form, the CDR3 reads TGTGCCAGCTTCGGTGTCGGGGAGCTGTTTTTT. Using reference TRBV2 and TRBJ2-2 for the parts outside the CDR3, the full variable domain is EPEVTQTPSHQVTQMGQEVILRCVPISNHLYFYWYRQILGQKVEFLVSFYNNEISEKSEIFDDQFSVERPDGSNFTLKIRSTKLEDSAMYFCASFGVGELFFGEGSRLTVL.

J is TRBJ1-1 and V is TRBV19; D might be TRBD1 (6 bases). The V end lost 5 bases, the J end lost 4 bases, and 17 bases lay between the germline ends. This CDR3 spans 15 amino acids. Germline values: CDR1 LNHDA, CDR2 SQIVND (reference sequence). CDR3 amino acids: CASSHVGGGGTEAFF. CDR3 DNA: TGTGCCAGTAGTCATGTCGGGGGCGGGGGCACTGAAGCTTTCTTT. The full variable domain, in which reference TRBV19 and TRBJ1-1 provide the parts outside the CDR3, is DGGITQSPKYLFRKEGQNVTLSCEQNLNHDAMYWYRQDPGQGLRLIYYSQIVNDFQKGDIAEGYSVSREKKESFPLTVTSAQKNPTAFYLCASSHVGGGGTEAFFGQGTRLTVV.

In regard to this clone: The sample carries other DNA sequences with the same CDR3. This chain links TRBV6-5 with TRBJ2-7, with 10 bases identical to TRBD1. This CDR3 spans 15 amino acids. V dropped 2 bases and J dropped 4; count of bases not matched to a gene: 5. CDR1 MNHEY and CDR2 SVGAGI come from the germline V gene. Here the CDR3 reads CASSYQGQGPYEQYF. The CDR3 DNA reads TGTGCCAGCAGTTACCAGGGACAGGGGCCTTACGAGCAGTACTTC.

J is TRBJ1-5 and V is TRBV4-1; D gene uncertain. CDR3 length: 13 amino acids. From germline, CDR1 is MGHRA and CDR2 YSYEKL. Trimming took off 1 base at V and 7 bases at J, with 8 bases between the two ends. The CDR3 nucleotides read TGCGCCAGCAGCCAAGGGGCGGGACAGCCCCAGCATTTT. The encoded protein is CASSQGAGQPQHF.

The chain couples TRBV18 to TRBJ2-2, with D possibly matching TRBD1 (5 bases). The CDR3 loop spans 16 amino acids. CDR1 and CDR2 from the germline V gene are KGHSH and LQKENI. Trimming pared 2 bases from V and 4 bases from J, leaving 14 bases between. This chain's CDR3 is CASSPWAGYATGELFF. Here the CDR3 DNA reads TGTGCCAGCTCACCATGGGCAGGGTATGCCACCGGGGAGCTGTTTTTT.

The J gene is TRBJ2-3, the V gene TRBV6-5; 8 bases agree with TRBD1. Per germline, CDR1 MNHEY and CDR2 SVGAGI. This CDR3 contains 15 residues. V trimming: 6 bases; J trimming: 0 bases; junction bases outside the gene matches: 5. CDR3 protein: CASSVQGDSTDTQYF. CDR3 DNA sequence: TGTGCCAGCAGCGTACAGGGGGATAGCACAGATACGCAGTATTTT.

The chain employs TRBV11-2 and TRBJ2-3, with D perhaps matching TRBD2 (6 bases). Trimming pared 0 bases from V and 0 bases from J, leaving 7 bases between. Germline CDR1 is SGHAT and CDR2 is FQNNGV. The CDR3 length is 15 residues. The chain's CDR3 is CASSLEGTSTDTQYF. The CDR3 DNA sequence: TGTGCCAGCAGCTTAGAAGGGACTAGCACAGATACGCAGTATTTT.

The chain is built from TRBV29-1 and TRBJ1-1; D call uncertain. This CDR3 is 14 amino acids long. CDR1 and CDR2 from the germline V gene are SQVTM and ANQGSEA. The V gene lost 4 bases and the J gene lost 0 bases, with 12 bases spanning the gap. CDR3 DNA: TGCAGCGTTGTTCTTCGGCCCATGAACACTGAAGCTTTCTTT. Translated, it gives CSVVLRPMNTEAFF.

J is TRBJ2-7 and V is TRBV15; D uncertain. The ends were cut back, 2 bases at V and 0 bases at J, with 8 bases in the middle. Germline CDR1 reads LNHNV; CDR2 reads YYDKDF (reference sequence). CDR3 length: 14 amino acids. The CDR3, as DNA: TGTGCCACCAGCAGATATGGACGCTCCTACGAGCAGTACTTC. Translation: CATSRYGRSYEQYF.